This T cell receptor beta chain comes out of a study of blood T cells in healthy people across ages. General study findings and limits: In the absence of known donor CMV status, changes in expanded clonotypes were possibly confounded.

The V end was cut by 6 bases, the J end by 3 bases, with 12 bases between. This CDR3 comprises 13 residues. CDR1 is SGHVS and CDR2 is FQNEAQ in the germline V gene. About this clonotype itself: Its specificity is unknown.

The second PCR ran roughly 6 to 12 cycles with a sample-barcoded 5' primer and J-beta primers. TCRdb passed the 5' RACE reads through MiXCR, listing each CDR3 protein once. The table lists 1.5 million to 2 million distinct CDR3 sequences, roughly 43% of them singletons. The sequenced sample was blood. The chain combines TRBV7-8 with TRBJ2-7; D remains unclear. The receptor was derived from a human donor in good health. CDR3 sequence reads: CASRRRGNYEQYF. DNA for the CDR3: TGTGCCAGCAGGCGGCGCGGTAACTACGAGCAGTACTTC.